A single sample gave rise to the 16 T cell receptor beta chains below, sequenced in a study of regulatory T cells in long-lasting Graves disease (TCRdb year 2021). Library preparation was by multiplex PCR. Sequencing relied on an Illumina HiSeq 4000. To build TCR beta libraries, CDR3 regions were amplified by Arm-PCR using iRepertoire HTBI primers. TCRdb reprocessing: public reads trimmed at Q25 with fastp, clones called with MiXCR, in-frame beta chains kept. Under each unique CDR3 protein, matching rows form one entry showing the most common genes and DNA. This sample holds hundreds of thousands of distinct CDR3 sequences; 16% were observed only once. About 18% of the sample comes from the top ten. This sample's time point label indicates: newly diagnosed GD, antithyroid drugs for less than 3 months. RNA was extracted from PBMCs in TRIzol for both TCR sequencing and RNA sequencing. These data also featured in a second study, about T cells in Graves' hyperthyroidism and ophthalmopathy.

The sample was peripheral blood mononuclear cells (PBMCs), taken at new diagnosis, from a patient treated with antithyroid drugs. These receptors originate from a woman in her twenties or thirties with Graves disease. Donor details come from another sample of the same person, matched by shared clones.

This clonotype was detected only a few times. The chain couples TRBV5-1 to TRBJ2-7; 9 bases match TRBD2. The CDR3 contains 16 residues. Per germline, CDR1 SGHRS and CDR2 YFSETQ. Trimming cost V 4 bases and J 0 bases; bases outside gene matches: 8. As DNA, the CDR3 is TGCGCCAGCAGCATTGGCTGGACTAGCGACTCCTACGAGCAGTACTTC. Its protein product is CASSIGWTSDSYEQYF.

This clonotype was recorded a few times. The rearrangement joins TRBV15 to TRBJ1-1; D might be TRBD1 (6 bases). Trimming cost V 4 bases and J 0 bases, with 15 bases left between them. CDR3 length equals 16 residues. CDR1 LNHNV and CDR2 YYDKDF come from the germline V gene (reference sequence). CDR3 in DNA: TGTGCCACCAGCAACGACAGGAGTATAATGAACACTGAAGCTTTCTTT. It specifies CATSNDRSIMNTEAFF. The full variable domain, with the rest looked up from reference TRBV15 and TRBJ1-1, is DAMVIQNPRYQVTQFGKPVTLSCSQTLNHNVMYWYQQKSSQAPKLLFHYYDKDFNNEADTPDNFQSRRPNTSFCFLDIRSPGLGDTAMYLCATSNDRSIMNTEAFFGQGTRLTVV.

This clonotype was seen at least ten times. The rearrangement uses TRBV12-3 or TRBV12-4 and TRBJ1-6; no clear D gene. The CDR3 is 12 residues long. Trimming cost V 6 bases and J 9 bases, with 9 bases left between them. The CDR3 loop reads CASSLGSSPLHF. For the CDR3, the DNA is TGTGCCAGCAGCCTAGGGAGTTCACCCCTCCACTTT.

On this clonotype: A read error may explain this, as a much larger clone is one base away. No conserved phenylalanine or tryptophan is present at the end of the CDR3, so a read error is the likely explanation. J is TRBJ1-1 and V is TRBV6-5; D remains ambiguous. CDR3 length: 14 residues. CDR1 is MNHEY, CDR2 SVGAGI, per germline. The V end lost 2 bases, the J end lost 0 bases, and 7 bases lay between the germline ends. The CDR3 sequence is CASSYGSMNTEAFL. As DNA, the CDR3 is TGTGCCAGCAGTTACGGGAGTATGAACACTGAAGCTTTCCTT.

This clonotype was seen ten or more times. The chain combines TRBV24-1 with TRBJ2-3; 7 nucleotides match TRBD1. Per germline, CDR1 KGHDR and CDR2 SFDVKD. CDR3 length: 17 residues. J was trimmed by 8 bases and V by 2 bases; bases with no gene match: 15. CDR3 residues: CATSDYGQAAVTGTQYF. The CDR3, as DNA: TGTGCCACCAGTGATTACGGACAGGCCGCGGTTACCGGTACGCAGTATTTT.

This chain links TRBV6-2 or TRBV6-3 with TRBJ2-1; D remains unclear. Germline V gene lookup returns CDR1 MNHEY and CDR2 SVGEGT. This CDR3 contains 13 residues. Trimming stripped 5 bases from V and 8 bases from J, with 13 bases between. Here the CDR3 DNA reads TGTGCCAGCAGTGACCACGGAAATGATGAGCAGTTCTTC. It encodes CASSDHGNDEQFF.

This clonotype showed up many times. This chain uses TRBV28 with TRBJ2-5; D remains unclear. This CDR3 has 12 residues. The germline V gene has CDR1 MDHEN and CDR2 SYDVKM. Trimming removed 6 bases at V and 3 bases at J, with 8 bases between. The CDR3 nucleotides are TGTGCCAGCAGCTGGCTCAAAGAGACCCAGTACTTC. Its protein product is CASSWLKETQYF.

A few counts support this clonotype. V and J are TRBV6-1 and TRBJ1-4; 7 bases are a match to TRBD1. With 8 bases clipped from V and 0 bases from J, the junction kept 3 bases outside the gene matches. This CDR3 spans 14 amino acids. Per the germline V gene, CDR1 is MNHNS and CDR2 is SASEGT. CDR3 loop: CASATGATNEKLFF. The CDR3 nucleotides read TGTGCCAGCGCTACAGGGGCAACTAATGAAAAACTGTTTTTT.

The chain joins TRBV5-8 to TRBJ2-7, with D perhaps TRBD1 or TRBD2 (6 bases each). V lost 0 bases and J lost 0, with 19 bases in between. This CDR3 spans 18 amino acids. In germline, CDR1 is SGHTS, CDR2 YDEGEE. In nucleotides, the CDR3 is TGTGCCAGCAGCTTGGGTAGATATGCGGGACACGGCTCCTACGAGCAGTACTTC. Protein: CASSLGRYAGHGSYEQYF.

In regard to this clonotype: A much bigger clone sits one base away, suggesting this may be a read error. The chain employs TRBV28 and TRBJ2-7, with 7 positions matching TRBD1. After removal of 5 bases from V and 2 bases from J, the junction contained 12 bases not matched to a gene. This CDR3 is 16 amino acids long. The germline gives CDR1 MDHEN, CDR2 SYDVKM. The CDR3 DNA reads as TGTGCCAGCAGTGATTCTTACAGGGGTGGGACCTACGAGCAGTACTTC. As protein: CASSDSYRGGTYEQYF. The full variable domain, in which reference TRBV28 and TRBJ2-7 provide the parts outside the CDR3, is DVKVTQSSRYLVKRTGEKVFLECVQDMDHENMFWYRQDPGLGLRLIYFSYDVKMKEKGDIPEGYSVSREKKERFSLILESASTNQTSMYLCASSDSYRGGTYEQYFGPGTRLTVT.

The sample holds many counts of this clonotype. This sequence joins TRBV28 and TRBJ1-4, with D possibly being TRBD1 (6 bases). The V end was cut by 10 bases, the J end by 5 bases, with 14 bases between. This CDR3 spans 13 amino acids. The germline V gene has CDR1 MDHEN and CDR2 SYDVKM. The CDR3 sequence: CATEGGGNEKLFF. CDR3 coding DNA: TGTGCCACCGAAGGAGGGGGGAATGAAAAACTGTTTTTT.

CDR3 region: CSAREPGRTSTDTQYF. For the CDR3, the DNA is TGCAGTGCTAGAGAGCCGGGCAGGACTAGCACAGATACGCAGTATTTT. The V and J genes are TRBV20-1 and TRBJ2-3; tentatively, D is TRBD2 (5 bases). This CDR3 contains 16 residues. Trimming stripped 0 bases from V and 0 bases from J, with 13 bases between. Germline assignment: CDR1 DFQATT and CDR2 SNEGSKA (reference sequence).

This clonotype was seen many times. This chain uses TRBV28 with TRBJ1-1; 9 bases align to TRBD1. The germline V gene encodes CDR1 MDHEN and CDR2 SYDVKM. The CDR3 is made up of 16 amino acids. Losses at the gene ends were 8 bases for V and 0 bases for J; bases not matched to a gene: 10. CDR3 bases: TGTGCCAGCCCCCCGGGACAGGGTGACCTGAACACTGAAGCTTTCTTT. Protein product: CASPPGQGDLNTEAFF.

The V call is TRBV3-1, the J call TRBJ1-1; perhaps TRBD1 as D (5 bases). This CDR3 has 14 residues. Trimming removed 2 bases at V and 3 bases at J, with 10 bases between. Per the germline V gene, CDR1 is LGHDT and CDR2 is YNNKEL (reference sequence). The chain's CDR3 is CASSQSGQYTEAFF. The CDR3 DNA follows: TGTGCCAGCAGCCAATCAGGGCAGTACACTGAAGCTTTCTTT.

The CDR3 here is CATGLATYEQYF. The CDR3, as DNA: TGTGCCACCGGACTAGCCACATACGAGCAGTACTTC. The chain has TRBV10-3 and TRBJ2-7; 8 bases agree with TRBD2. The CDR3 covers 12 residues. Germline V CDR1 and CDR2: ENHRY, SYGVKD. Trimming took 10 bases from V and 4 from J; bases not matched to a gene: 6.

This clonotype was counted between two and nine times. One end of the junction fails to match germline, which may point to a read error. The chain is built from TRBV28 and TRBJ1-2; D is uncertain. This CDR3 is 12 amino acids long. Per germline, CDR1 MDHEN and CDR2 SYDVKM. In nucleotides, the CDR3 is TGTGCCAGCAGTTTGGGATCCTATGGCTGCACCTTC. This sequence encodes CASSLGSYGCTF.